This T cell receptor beta chain derives from a study of blood T cell repertoires in COVID-19. Study as a whole: In each case, the material was cDNA or gDNA derived from T cells, B-cell-depleted T cells, or PBMCs.

Unmatched junction bases numbered 7, after V lost 5 bases and J lost 6 bases. The CDR3 is made up of 13 amino acids. CDR1 is MDHEN, CDR2 SYDVKM, per germline. Some clones are missing from TCRdb's copy, which holds only in-frame ones; the method was immunoSEQ multiplex PCR. The sample consists of about 240,000 clones, about 82% of them appearing once. Source material: peripheral blood. The receptor was derived from a man older than 75 with acute or convalescent COVID-19. The chain combines TRBV28 with TRBJ2-7, with TRBD1 matching over 7 bases. This CDR3 is CASSRTGLREQYF. As DNA, the CDR3 is TGTGCCAGCAGTAGGACAGGTCTTCGCGAGCAGTACTTC.